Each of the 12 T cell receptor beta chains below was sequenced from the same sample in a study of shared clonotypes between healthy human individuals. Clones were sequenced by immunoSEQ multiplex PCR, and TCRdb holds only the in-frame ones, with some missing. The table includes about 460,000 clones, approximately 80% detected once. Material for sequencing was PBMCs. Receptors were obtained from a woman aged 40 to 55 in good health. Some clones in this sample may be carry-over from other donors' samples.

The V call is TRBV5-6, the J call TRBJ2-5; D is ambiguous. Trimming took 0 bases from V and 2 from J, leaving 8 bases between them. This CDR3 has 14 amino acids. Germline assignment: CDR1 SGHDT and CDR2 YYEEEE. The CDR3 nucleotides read TGTGCCAGCAGCTTGGGACAACCGCAAGAGACCCAGTACTTC. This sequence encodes CASSLGQPQETQYF.

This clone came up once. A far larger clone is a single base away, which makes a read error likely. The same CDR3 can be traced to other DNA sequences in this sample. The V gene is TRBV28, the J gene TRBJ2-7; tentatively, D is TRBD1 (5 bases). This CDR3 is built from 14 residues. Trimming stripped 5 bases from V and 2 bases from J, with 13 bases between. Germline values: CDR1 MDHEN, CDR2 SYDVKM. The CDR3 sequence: CASSGQVGPYEQYF. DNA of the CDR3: TGTGCCAGCAGTGGACAAGTGGGTCCCTACGAGCAGTACTTC.

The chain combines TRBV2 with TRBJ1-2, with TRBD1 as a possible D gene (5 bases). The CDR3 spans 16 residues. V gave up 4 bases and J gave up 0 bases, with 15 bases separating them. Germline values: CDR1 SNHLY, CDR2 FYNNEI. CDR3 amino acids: CASSAGTTASNYGYTF. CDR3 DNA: TGTGCCAGCAGTGCAGGGACCACAGCTTCTAACTATGGCTACACCTTC.

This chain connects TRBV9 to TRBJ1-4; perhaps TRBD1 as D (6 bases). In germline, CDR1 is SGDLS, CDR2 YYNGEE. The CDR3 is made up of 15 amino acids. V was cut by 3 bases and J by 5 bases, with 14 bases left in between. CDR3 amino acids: CASSGGGRGNEKLFF. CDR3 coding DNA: TGTGCCAGCAGCGGCGGCGGCAGGGGAAATGAAAAACTGTTTTTT.

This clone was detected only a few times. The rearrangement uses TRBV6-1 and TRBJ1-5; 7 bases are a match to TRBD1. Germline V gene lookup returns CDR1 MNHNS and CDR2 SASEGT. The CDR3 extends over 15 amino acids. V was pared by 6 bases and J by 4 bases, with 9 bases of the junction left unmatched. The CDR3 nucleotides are TGTGCCAGCAGGGGACAGTATCCCCTTAATCAGCCCCAGCATTTT. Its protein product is CASRGQYPLNQPQHF.

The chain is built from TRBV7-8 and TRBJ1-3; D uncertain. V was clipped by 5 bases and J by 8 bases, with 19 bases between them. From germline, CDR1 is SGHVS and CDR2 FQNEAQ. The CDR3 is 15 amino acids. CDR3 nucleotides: TGTGCCAGCAGCCCTGGCTGGGGAAGGCTCGACACCATATATTTT. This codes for CASSPGWGRLDTIYF. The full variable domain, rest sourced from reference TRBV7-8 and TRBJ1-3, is GAGVSQSPRYKVAKRGQDVALRCDPISGHVSLFWYQQALGQGPEFLTYFQNEAQLDKSGLPSDRFFAERPEGSVSTLKIQRTQQEDSAVYLCASSPGWGRLDTIYFGEGSWLTVV.

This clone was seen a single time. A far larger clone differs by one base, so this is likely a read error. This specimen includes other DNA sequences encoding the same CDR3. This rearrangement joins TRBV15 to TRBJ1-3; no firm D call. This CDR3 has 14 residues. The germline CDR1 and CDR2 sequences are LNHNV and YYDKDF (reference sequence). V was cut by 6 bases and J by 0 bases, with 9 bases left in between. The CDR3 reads CATSRFVSGNTIYF. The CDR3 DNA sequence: TGTGCCACCAGTAGATTTGTCTCTGGAAACACCATATATTTT.

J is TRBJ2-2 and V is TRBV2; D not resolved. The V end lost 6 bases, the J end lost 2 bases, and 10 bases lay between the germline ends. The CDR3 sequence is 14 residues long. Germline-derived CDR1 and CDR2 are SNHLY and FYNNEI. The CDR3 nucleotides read TGTGCCAGCAGCGGCAGGACCAACACCGGGGAGCTGTTTTTT. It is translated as CASSGRTNTGELFF.

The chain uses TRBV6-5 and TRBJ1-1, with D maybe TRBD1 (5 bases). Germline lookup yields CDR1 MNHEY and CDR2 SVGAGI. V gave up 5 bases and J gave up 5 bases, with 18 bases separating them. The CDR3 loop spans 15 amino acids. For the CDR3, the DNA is TGTGCCAGCAGTCTTAACCGGGACGGTTTAACTGAAGCTTTCTTT. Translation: CASSLNRDGLTEAFF.

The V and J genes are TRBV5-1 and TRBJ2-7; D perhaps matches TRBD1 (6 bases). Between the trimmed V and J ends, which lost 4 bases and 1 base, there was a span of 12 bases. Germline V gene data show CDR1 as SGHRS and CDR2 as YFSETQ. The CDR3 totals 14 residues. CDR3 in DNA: TGCGCCAGCAGCCCGACGACAGGTTCCTACGAGCAGTACTTC. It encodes CASSPTTGSYEQYF.

CDR3 bases: TGCGCCAGCAGCACGGGACTAGCGAACACCGGGGAGCTGTTTTTT. It yields the protein CASSTGLANTGELFF. The V call is TRBV5-1, the J call TRBJ2-2; 8 nucleotides align to TRBD2. The CDR3 has 15 residues. Trimming at V came to 4 bases and at J to 0 bases, leaving 2 bases not matched to a gene. Per germline, CDR1 SGHRS and CDR2 YFSETQ. Based on the CDR3 plus reference TRBV5-1 and TRBJ2-2, the full variable domain is KAGVTQTPRYLIKTRGQQVTLSCSPISGHRSVSWYQQTPGQGLQFLFEYFSETQRNKGNFPGRFSGRQFSNSRSEMNVSTLELGDSALYLCASSTGLANTGELFFGEGSRLTVL.

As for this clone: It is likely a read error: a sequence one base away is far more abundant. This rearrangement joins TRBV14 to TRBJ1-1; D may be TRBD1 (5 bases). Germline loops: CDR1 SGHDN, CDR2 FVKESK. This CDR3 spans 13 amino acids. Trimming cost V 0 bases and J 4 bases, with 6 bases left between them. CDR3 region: CASSQERGTEAFF. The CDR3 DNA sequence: TGTGCCAGCAGCCAAGAGAGGGGCACTGAAGCTTTCTTT.